A single sample is the source of the 12 T cell receptor beta chains below, sequenced in a study of blood T cell repertoires in COVID-19. TCRdb keeps only in-frame clones here, not all; method: immunoSEQ multiplex PCR. The sample carries 250,000 to 400,000 clones, around 90% recorded once. Sample: peripheral blood. These TCRs come from a man in his fifties with active or convalescent COVID-19.

This sequence joins TRBV20-1 and TRBJ1-2, with no clear D. With 3 bases removed from V and 6 bases from J, the gap between germline ends came to 8 bases. CDR3 length: 11 amino acids. The germline CDR1 and CDR2 sequences are DFQATT and SNEGSKA (reference sequence). The DNA for the CDR3 is TGCAGTGCTAGGGCCCATGATGGCTACACCTTC. Translated, it gives CSARAHDGYTF.

V gene TRBV29-1 combines with J gene TRBJ2-3; 8 bases map to TRBD1. J gave up 1 base and V 3 bases, and 3 bases lay outside the gene matches. Germline lookup yields CDR1 SQVTM and CDR2 ANQGSEA. The CDR3 is 14 amino acids. CDR3: CSVEKGQGTDTQYF. CDR3 sequence (DNA): TGCAGCGTTGAGAAGGGACAGGGCACAGATACGCAGTATTTT.

The V call is TRBV5-5, the J call TRBJ2-3; 9 positions match TRBD1. The CDR3 consists of 20 residues. The germline V gene has CDR1 SGHKS and CDR2 YYEKEE (reference sequence). V dropped 3 bases and J dropped 3; count of bases not matched to a gene: 20. The DNA of the CDR3 is TGTGCCAGCAGCTATACAATCCTACCGGGACAGGGAAGATGGACAGATACGCAGTATTTT. It specifies CASSYTILPGQGRWTDTQYF.

The V call is TRBV2, the J call TRBJ1-1; 7 bases align to TRBD1. CDR3 size: 15 residues. Looked up from germline, CDR1 is SNHLY and CDR2 is FYNNEI. V was clipped by 7 bases and J by 4 bases; unmatched bases: 12. Here the CDR3 DNA reads TGTGCCAGCAATCCGACAGGGAACGGTCGCACTGAAGCTTTCTTT. It encodes CASNPTGNGRTEAFF. Looking up the rest from reference TRBV2 and TRBJ1-1 gives the full variable domain: EPEVTQTPSHQVTQMGQEVILRCVPISNHLYFYWYRQILGQKVEFLVSFYNNEISEKSEIFDDQFSVERPDGSNFTLKIRSTKLEDSAMYFCASNPTGNGRTEAFFGQGTRLTVV.

The chain joins TRBV19 to TRBJ2-3, with a weak D call TRBD1 (6 bases). The CDR3 loop spans 17 amino acids. In germline, CDR1 is LNHDA, CDR2 SQIVND (reference sequence). The ends were cut back, 4 bases at V and 0 bases at J, with 17 bases in the middle. This CDR3 is CASSSRSTGHSTDTQYF. CDR3 DNA: TGTGCCAGTAGTAGCCGGTCCACAGGGCATAGCACAGATACGCAGTATTTT. Full variable domain (outside the CDR3, taken from reference TRBV19 and TRBJ2-3): DGGITQSPKYLFRKEGQNVTLSCEQNLNHDAMYWYRQDPGQGLRLIYYSQIVNDFQKGDIAEGYSVSREKKESFPLTVTSAQKNPTAFYLCASSSRSTGHSTDTQYFGPGTRLTVL.

The chain couples TRBV27 to TRBJ1-1; 9 bases line up with TRBD1. Germline CDR1 MNHEY, CDR2 SMNVEV (reference sequence). V shed 2 bases and J 10 bases; nucleotides not matched to a gene: 17. The CDR3 spans 17 residues. CDR3 loop: CASSLGLPGQGGRGAFF. The DNA for the CDR3 is TGTGCCAGCAGTTTAGGGTTACCGGGACAGGGAGGGAGGGGAGCTTTCTTT.

This clone was found a few times. The chain links TRBV4-3 to TRBJ1-1, with 9 bases that match TRBD1. This CDR3 region has 16 residues. In germline, CDR1 is LGHNA, CDR2 YSLEER. The V gene end was trimmed by 5 bases and the J gene end by 1 base; junction bases not matched to a gene: 8. The CDR3 DNA reads TGCGCCAGCAGCTCCAGGACAGGGGAGGGGAACACTGAAGCTTTCTTT. This gives the protein CASSSRTGEGNTEAFF.

The J gene is TRBJ1-2, the V gene TRBV18; TRBD1 matches at 8 bases. The CDR3 runs 17 residues. V lost 1 base, J lost 3 bases, and 10 bases stayed unmatched. Germline lookup yields CDR1 KGHSH and CDR2 LQKENI. CDR3 region: CASSPRAAGGADYGYTF. In nucleotides, the CDR3 is TGTGCCAGCTCACCACGGGCGGCAGGGGGCGCTGACTATGGCTACACCTTC. The whole variable domain, filled in from reference TRBV18 and TRBJ1-2, reads NAGVMQNPRHLVRRRGQEARLRCSPMKGHSHVYWYRQLPEEGLKFMVYLQKENIIDESGMPKERFSAEFPKEGPSILRIQQVVRGDSAAYFCASSPRAAGGADYGYTFGSGTRLTVV.

The chain combines TRBV6-5 with TRBJ1-4; D not resolved. The CDR3 has 14 amino acids. V was cut by 7 bases and J by 7 bases, with 16 bases left in between. The germline CDR1 and CDR2 sequences are MNHEY and SVGAGI. CDR3 DNA sequence: TGTGCCAGCACCGACCGGGTTACGAGTGAAAAACTGTTTTTT. Encoded protein: CASTDRVTSEKLFF.

The chain carries TRBV9 and TRBJ2-1, with 13 bases lining up with TRBD2. Germline CDR1 reads SGDLS; CDR2 reads YYNGEE. V shed 4 bases and J 5 bases; nucleotides not matched to a gene: 3. This CDR3 has 15 amino acids. CDR3 sequence (DNA): TGTGCCAGCAGCACGACTAGCGGGGGGCACAATGAGCAGTTCTTC. It encodes CASSTTSGGHNEQFF.

The J gene is TRBJ2-1, the V gene TRBV7-2; D possibly corresponds to TRBD1 (5 bases). The V end lost 11 bases, the J end lost 2 bases, and 7 bases lay between the germline ends. This CDR3 contains 11 residues. Per the germline V gene, CDR1 is SGHTA and CDR2 is FQGNSA. CDR3 in amino acids: CAVGPYNEQFF. The CDR3 DNA sequence: TGTGCCGTGGGGCCCTACAATGAGCAGTTCTTC.

The rearrangement joins TRBV5-1 to TRBJ1-1; TRBD1 matches 10 bases. After removal of 3 bases from V and 0 bases from J, the junction contained 8 bases not matched to a gene. The CDR3 sequence is 17 residues long. Per the germline V gene, CDR1 is SGHRS and CDR2 is YFSETQ. Here the CDR3 DNA reads TGCGCCAGCAGCTCCGGACAGGGGGGCCCCCTGAACACTGAAGCTTTCTTT. It is translated as CASSSGQGGPLNTEAFF. The entire variable domain, with the rest obtained from reference TRBV5-1 and TRBJ1-1, is as follows: KAGVTQTPRYLIKTRGQQVTLSCSPISGHRSVSWYQQTPGQGLQFLFEYFSETQRNKGNFPGRFSGRQFSNSRSEMNVSTLELGDSALYLCASSSGQGGPLNTEAFFGQGTRLTVV.